This T cell receptor (beta chain) was obtained from a study of T cells after yellow fever vaccination. This CDR3 comprises 16 residues. The V and J ends lost 3 bases and 5 bases, in that order; junction bases with no gene match: 5. From germline, CDR1 is KGHDR and CDR2 SFDVKD. The sample holds a few counts of this clonotype. MiXCR was run by TCRdb on the 5' RACE reads, yielding one entry per CDR3 protein. Among about 340,000 distinct CDR3 sequences listed, around 12% were seen once. The chain employs TRBV24-1 and TRBJ2-2; 10 nucleotides agree with TRBD1. Specimen: CD4+ T cells sorted from PBMCs, collected 15 days after the yellow fever booster vaccination. The TCR comes from a man aged 18-30 years who received the YFV17D yellow fever vaccine. CDR3 DNA: TGTGCCACCAGTGATGCGGGACAGGGGAGGACCGGGGAGCTGTTTTTT. Amino acids: CATSDAGQGRTGELFF.